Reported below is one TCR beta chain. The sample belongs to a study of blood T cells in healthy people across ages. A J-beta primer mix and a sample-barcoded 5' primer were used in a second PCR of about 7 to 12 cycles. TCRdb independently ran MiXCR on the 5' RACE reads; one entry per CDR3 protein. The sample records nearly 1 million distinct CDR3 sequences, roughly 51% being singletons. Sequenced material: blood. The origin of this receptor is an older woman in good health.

The CDR3 is CASSRGLAGVKYEQYF. CDR3 nucleotides: TGTGCCAGCAGTAGAGGACTAGCGGGAGTAAAATACGAGCAGTACTTC. J is TRBJ2-5 and V is TRBV7-9; 13 positions agree with TRBD2. The J call is uncertain, as TRBJ2-7 better fits the DNA end. Looked up from germline, CDR1 is SEHNR and CDR2 is FQNEAQ (reference sequence). The CDR3 has 16 residues.